The 2 T cell receptor beta chains presented below share a single source sample, sequenced in a study of cytomegalovirus exposure and HLA in healthy donors. Some clones are missing from TCRdb's copy, which holds only in-frame ones; the method was immunoSEQ multiplex PCR. The table lists about 49,000 clones, almost 95% of them singletons. Sequencing was done on a sample of PBMCs. These receptor sequences come from a man aged 18 to 30 in good health and CMV-seronegative.

As DNA, the CDR3 is TGTGCCAGCAGCTCCCGGGACACCTCCTACGAGCAGTACTTC. Its protein product is CASSSRDTSYEQYF. V gene TRBV7-9 combines with J gene TRBJ2-7; D possibly corresponds to TRBD1 (6 bases). The CDR3 covers 14 residues. Trimming pared 4 bases from V and 0 bases from J, leaving 10 bases between. Per germline, CDR1 SEHNR and CDR2 FQNEAQ (reference sequence).

The chain links TRBV6-6 to TRBJ2-2; TRBD1 might be the D (6 bases). The CDR3 runs to 14 residues. V lost 5 bases to trimming and J lost 8 bases, with 15 bases between them. The germline V gene encodes CDR1 MNHNY and CDR2 SVGAGI (reference sequence). CDR3 residues: CASSPFGGGGELFF. DNA of the CDR3: TGTGCCAGCAGTCCCTTTGGGGGCGGGGGGGAGCTGTTTTTT.